The clone carrying this T cell receptor beta chain was detected ten times or more. The sample belongs to a study of early T cells in non-severe SARS-CoV-2 infection. MiXCR, run by TCRdb on the 5' RACE reads, gives a single entry per CDR3 protein. The sample lists under 30,000 distinct CDR3 sequences; 5% were seen once. Trimming pared 4 bases from V and 9 bases from J, leaving 19 bases between. This CDR3 has 15 amino acids. CDR1 MDHEN and CDR2 SYDVKM come from the germline V gene. The chain links TRBV28 to TRBJ2-1; possibly TRBD1 or TRBD2 for D (6 bases each). This TCR derives from an adult who was a healthcare worker with PCR-confirmed SARS-CoV-2 infection or an uninfected control (not recorded which). The sequencing sample was made of whole blood. As DNA, the CDR3 is TGTGCCAGCAGTTACGTTCGGGGGCGGGTCGGTGAGCAGTTCTTC. Protein sequence: CASSYVRGRVGEQFF.